This TCR beta chain was recovered during a study of beta chain features in type 1 diabetes. CD4+ naive, central memory, regulatory and stem cell-like memory cells were sorted via CD45RO/CCR7/CD25/CD127/CD95/CD27. The study's findings and limits: TCRB repertoires of naive, central memory and Treg cells appeared more similar among patients than among healthy donors. With patients and controls alike, PCR might favor shorter templates to an equal degree. It was not settled here whether HLA type affects TCRB rearrangement.

The authors reverse transcribed all of the isolated RNA, so sequencing captured expressed TCRB transcripts. Repertoires were generated with immunoSEQ multiplex PCR, while TCRdb's copy carries only in-frame clones and drops some. Of hundreds of thousands of clones detected, around 68% appear once; the ten largest clones hold around 0.05%. This clone has only a few counts. Its specificity is not known. Trimming left V 4 bases short and J 5 bases short, with 11 bases between. This CDR3 region has 12 residues. Germline V gene data show CDR1 as GTSNPN and CDR2 as SVGIG (reference sequence). The sequence was collected from a man aged 30 to 45 in good health. The gene calls are TRBV30 and TRBJ2-5; perhaps TRBD2 as D (6 bases). Sequencing was performed on naive CD4+ T cells from blood. The CDR3 DNA reads TGTGCCTGGAAGTCGGAGGGGGAGACCCAGTACTTC. Its protein is CAWKSEGETQYF.